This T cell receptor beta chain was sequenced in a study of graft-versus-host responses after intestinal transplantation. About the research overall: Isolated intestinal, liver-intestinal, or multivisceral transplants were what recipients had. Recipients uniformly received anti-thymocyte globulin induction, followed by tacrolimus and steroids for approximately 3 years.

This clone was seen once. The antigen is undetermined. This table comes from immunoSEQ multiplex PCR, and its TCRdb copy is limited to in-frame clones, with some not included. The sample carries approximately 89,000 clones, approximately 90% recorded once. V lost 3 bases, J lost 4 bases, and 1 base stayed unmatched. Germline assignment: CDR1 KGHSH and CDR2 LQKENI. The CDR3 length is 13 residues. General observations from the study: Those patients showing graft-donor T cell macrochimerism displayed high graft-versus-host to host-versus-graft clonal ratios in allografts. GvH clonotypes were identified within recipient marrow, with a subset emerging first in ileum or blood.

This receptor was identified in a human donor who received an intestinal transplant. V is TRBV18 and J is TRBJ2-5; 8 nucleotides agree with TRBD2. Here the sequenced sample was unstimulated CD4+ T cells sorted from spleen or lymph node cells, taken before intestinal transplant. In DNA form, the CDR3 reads TGTGCCAGCTCACCCCTAGCGGGAGAGACCCAGTACTTC. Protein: CASSPLAGETQYF.